The 27 T cell receptor beta chains reported below all come from one sample, sequenced in a study of response to subunit inactivated influenza vaccine. TCRdb passed the RT-PCR reads through MiXCR, listing each CDR3 protein once. In the table there are around 850,000 distinct CDR3 sequences, approximately 17% of which are singletons. Sequencing was performed on PBMCs from blood, taken around 5 days after vaccination. The origin of the receptors is a man between 50 and 59 years old who received an inactivated influenza vaccine.

The chain links TRBV20-1 to TRBJ2-7; D may be TRBD1 (6 bases). Germline V CDR1 and CDR2: DFQATT, SNEGSKA (reference sequence). Trimming removed 0 bases at V and 4 bases at J, with 10 bases between. This CDR3 comprises 13 residues. The CDR3 region is CSARDLRGYEQYF. The CDR3 DNA follows: TGCAGTGCTAGAGATCTCAGGGGTTACGAGCAGTACTTC.

The chain joins TRBV25-1 to TRBJ2-7, with D unresolved. This CDR3 region has 14 residues. Trimming removed 5 bases at V and 0 bases at J, with 11 bases between. Germline CDR1 is MGHDK and CDR2 is SYGVNS. As DNA, the CDR3 is TGTGCCAGCAGTAAAGGGCTCAGCTCCTACGAGCAGTACTTC. Translated: CASSKGLSSYEQYF.

The chain recombines TRBV14 with TRBJ2-7, with TRBD1 as a possible D gene (5 bases). Trimming pared 10 bases from V and 4 bases from J, leaving 20 bases between. CDR3 size: 14 residues. From germline, CDR1 is SGHDN and CDR2 FVKESK. The CDR3 protein is CATSYRAGSYEQYF. In nucleotides, the CDR3 is TGTGCCACTTCATACCGGGCAGGGTCGTACGAGCAGTACTTC.

Notes on this clonotype: The junction departs from germline at one end; a sequencing error may be responsible. The V gene is TRBV12-5, the J gene TRBJ2-5; D gene uncertain. The CDR3 is 16 residues long. CDR1 is LGHNT, CDR2 FRNRAP, per germline. CDR3: CDSGLSFGVAPETQYF. The CDR3 DNA is TGTGATAGTGGTTTGTCCTTTGGAGTAGCCCCGGAGACCCAGTACTTC.

The rearrangement links TRBV10-3 to TRBJ1-3; TRBD1 might be the D (5 bases). Trimming took 7 bases from V and 0 from J, leaving 10 bases between them. Germline V gene lookup returns CDR1 ENHRY and CDR2 SYGVKD. The CDR3 is made up of 14 amino acids. This CDR3 reads CAINPTVSGNTIYF. DNA of the CDR3: TGTGCCATCAATCCGACAGTCTCTGGAAACACCATATATTTT.

The chain employs TRBV7-9 and TRBJ2-7; D remains unclear. This CDR3 region has 12 residues. Germline assignment: CDR1 SEHNR and CDR2 FQNEAQ (reference sequence). Trimming pared 5 bases from V and 6 bases from J, leaving 11 bases between. The chain's CDR3 is CASSLYSPEQYF. CDR3 nucleotide sequence: TGTGCCAGCAGCCTCTATTCCCCCGAGCAGTACTTC.

For the CDR3, the DNA is TGTGCCAGCAGTTTGGGCGGGAGCAGTCAAGAGACCCAGTACTTC. This encodes CASSLGGSSQETQYF. The rearrangement links TRBV12-3 or TRBV12-4 to TRBJ2-5; 7 nucleotides agree with TRBD2. The length of the CDR3 is 15 residues. The J segment lost 2 bases and the V segment lost 3 bases, leaving 6 bases of the junction unmatched.

The J gene is TRBJ1-6, the V gene TRBV7-9, with TRBD1 matching 9 bases. Germline assignment: CDR1 SEHNR and CDR2 FQNEAQ (reference sequence). V gave up 5 bases and J gave up 7 bases; unmatched junction bases: 6. This CDR3 has 15 residues. The CDR3 DNA follows: TGTGCCAGCAGCAAAGGACAGGGGCTCAATTCACCCCTCCACTTT. Translated, it gives CASSKGQGLNSPLHF.

V and J are TRBV28 and TRBJ2-5; 7 positions match TRBD2. CDR3 size: 12 residues. V lost 10 bases to trimming and J lost 2 bases; unmatched junction nucleotides: 4. CDR1 and CDR2 from the germline V gene are MDHEN and SYDVKM. CDR3 bases: TGTGCCACGGGAGGCGAGCAAGAGACCCAGTACTTC. This gives the protein CATGGEQETQYF.

This clonotype was counted between two and nine times. The chain is built from TRBV7-2 and TRBJ2-7, with TRBD2 identical over 8 bases. This CDR3 has 15 residues. CDR1 and CDR2 (germline): SGHTA, FQGNSA. Trimming cost V 7 bases and J 1 base; bases outside gene matches: 9. This chain's CDR3 is CASNSFGGGSYEQYF. DNA of the CDR3: TGTGCCAGCAACTCCTTTGGCGGGGGGTCCTACGAGCAGTACTTC.

The CDR3 protein is CASTRDSLETQYF. The CDR3 coding sequence is TGTGCCAGCACCCGGGACAGCTTGGAGACCCAGTACTTC. The chain joins TRBV12-3 or TRBV12-4 to TRBJ2-5; TRBD1 matches at 7 bases. J was trimmed by 5 bases and V by 7 bases; bases with no gene match: 7. The CDR3 contains 13 residues.

This clonotype showed up just a few times. The chain is built from TRBV6-5 and TRBJ2-1; 8 bases match TRBD1. CDR3 length: 15 residues. J gave up 9 bases and V 6 bases, and 13 bases lay outside the gene matches. Per the germline V gene, CDR1 is MNHEY and CDR2 is SVGAGI. CDR3 nucleotides: TGTGCCAGCAGAATCCCGGGGCAGGGGGCGTTTGAGCAGTTCTTC. Amino acid sequence: CASRIPGQGAFEQFF.

The J gene is TRBJ2-7, the V gene TRBV29-1; TRBD2 matches 11 bases. In germline, CDR1 is SQVTM, CDR2 ANQGSEA. The trim removed 2 bases at V and 0 bases at J, leaving 6 bases unmatched. The CDR3 runs to 16 residues. The CDR3 DNA is TGCAGCGTTGAACTAGCGGGGGGTTTCCGCTCCTACGAGCAGTACTTC. It yields the protein CSVELAGGFRSYEQYF.

The rearrangement uses TRBV12-3 or TRBV12-4 and TRBJ1-6, with 7 bases lining up with TRBD1. After removal of 5 bases from V and 0 bases from J, the junction contained 1 base not matched to a gene. This CDR3 contains 15 residues. The CDR3 loop is CASSDRVSYNSPLHF. CDR3 DNA sequence: TGTGCCAGCAGTGACAGGGTCTCCTATAATTCACCCCTCCACTTT.

V usage is TRBV6-2 or TRBV6-3 and J usage is TRBJ2-7, with 11 bases that match TRBD1. Unmatched junction bases numbered 1, after V lost 7 bases and J lost 2 bases. The germline V gene encodes CDR1 MNHEY and CDR2 SVGEGT. The CDR3 has 13 amino acids. The CDR3 DNA reads TGTGCCAGCAAGGGACAGGGGGCCTACGAGCAGTACTTC. This gives the protein CASKGQGAYEQYF.

This clonotype was observed many times. The rearrangement links TRBV20-1 to TRBJ2-7, with 10 nucleotides matching TRBD2. Germline V lookup: CDR1 DFQATT, CDR2 SNEGSKA (reference sequence). After removal of 6 bases from V and 5 bases from J, the junction contained 16 bases not matched to a gene. This CDR3 spans 16 amino acids. CDR3 in DNA: TGCAGTGCGGAGGGGGCCAGCGGGAGGGCCCAGGACGAGCAGTACTTC. Protein: CSAEGASGRAQDEQYF.

The V gene is TRBV11-2, the J gene TRBJ1-5, with TRBD1 identical over 7 bases. Germline V gene sequence: CDR1 SGHAT, CDR2 FQNNGV. The J segment lost 0 bases and the V segment lost 1 base, leaving 9 bases of the junction unmatched. The CDR3 is 18 amino acids. The CDR3 DNA is TGTGCCAGCAGCTTAGGACAGGGCATATCAGATAGCAATCAGCCCCAGCATTTT. Translated: CASSLGQGISDSNQPQHF.

The chain employs TRBV20-1 and TRBJ2-1; a possible D gene is TRBD2 (6 bases). Germline loops: CDR1 DFQATT, CDR2 SNEGSKA (reference sequence). V gave up 7 bases and J gave up 5 bases, with 18 bases separating them. There are 14 residues in the CDR3. CDR3: CSGPEGGFHNEQFF. In DNA form, the CDR3 reads TGCAGTGGGCCGGAGGGTGGATTCCACAATGAGCAGTTCTTC.

The genes are TRBV4-1 and TRBJ2-7; no firm D call. V lost 0 bases to trimming and J lost 2 bases, with 14 bases between them. Germline V lookup: CDR1 MGHRA, CDR2 YSYEKL. CDR3 length: 16 residues. CDR3 in DNA: TGCGCCAGCAGCCAAGAGGACCGGGTCTGGGCCTACGAGCAGTACTTC. Residues: CASSQEDRVWAYEQYF.

This clonotype was seen repeatedly, ten times or more. J is TRBJ2-1 and V is TRBV12-3 or TRBV12-4; possibly TRBD1 for D (6 bases). CDR3 length: 13 amino acids. Deletions cut 5 bases from V and 5 bases from J, with 10 bases between. For the CDR3, the DNA is TGTGCCAGCAGTCCTGACAGGCACAATGAGCAGTTCTTC. This translates into CASSPDRHNEQFF.

The rearrangement uses TRBV7-2 and TRBJ2-7; TRBD1 matches 8 bases. CDR1 is SGHTA, CDR2 FQGNSA, per germline. This CDR3 region has 14 residues. V lost 5 bases, J lost 5 bases, and 8 bases stayed unmatched. This CDR3 reads CASSPRTGWNEQYF. The DNA for the CDR3 is TGTGCCAGCAGCCCCCGGACAGGGTGGAACGAGCAGTACTTC.

The chain recombines TRBV29-1 with TRBJ1-2; 10 bases are a match to TRBD1. CDR1 is SQVTM and CDR2 is ANQGSEA in the germline V gene. The CDR3 length is 18 residues. The trim removed 5 bases at V and 0 bases at J, leaving 15 bases unmatched. The CDR3 DNA is TGCAGCGTTCCCCAACTCCAGACAGGGGGCGCGTCTAACTATGGCTACACCTTC. This translates into CSVPQLQTGGASNYGYTF. The whole variable domain, remainder taken from reference TRBV29-1 and TRBJ1-2, is SAVISQKPSRDICQRGTSLTIQCQVDSQVTMMFWYRQQPGQSLTLIATANQGSEATYESGFVIDKFPISRPNLTFSTLTVSNMSPEDSSIYLCSVPQLQTGGASNYGYTFGSGTRLTVV.

DNA of the CDR3: TGTGCCAGCAGCTTCTCGACAGGCAAGAATGAGCAGTTCTTC. It specifies CASSFSTGKNEQFF. The chain is built from TRBV3-1 and TRBJ2-1, with D maybe TRBD1 (6 bases). V was cut by 5 bases and J by 7 bases, with 15 bases left in between. This CDR3 spans 14 amino acids. The germline V gene has CDR1 LGHDT and CDR2 YNNKEL (reference sequence).

The rearrangement joins TRBV6-1 to TRBJ2-6; 12 bases are a match to TRBD1. V trimming: 5 bases; J trimming: 2 bases; junction bases outside the gene matches: 7. The CDR3 is 18 residues long. Per germline, CDR1 MNHNS and CDR2 SASEGT. CDR3 in amino acids: CASSPKGTGGAGANVLTF. The CDR3 DNA reads TGTGCCAGCAGTCCTAAAGGGACAGGGGGCGCTGGGGCCAACGTCCTGACTTTC.

This clonotype occurred a few times. The rearrangement uses TRBV25-1 and TRBJ1-2; unclear D gene. Looked up from germline, CDR1 is MGHDK and CDR2 is SYGVNS. Trimming shortened V by 4 bases and J by 2 bases, and 8 bases separated the two germline ends. The CDR3 length is 13 residues. This CDR3 reads CASSGPGNYGYTF. Here the CDR3 DNA reads TGTGCCAGCAGTGGCCCCGGGAACTATGGCTACACCTTC.

This clonotype showed up many times. V is TRBV29-1 and J is TRBJ1-1, with 9 bases identical to TRBD1. The CDR3 has 13 amino acids. The V and J ends lost 3 bases and 10 bases, in that order; junction bases with no gene match: 9. Germline CDR1 reads SQVTM; CDR2 reads ANQGSEA. CDR3 protein: CSVDGTGRSGAFF. Here the CDR3 DNA reads TGCAGCGTTGACGGGACAGGGCGGAGTGGAGCTTTCTTT.

The rearrangement joins TRBV11-2 to TRBJ2-1; D may be TRBD1 or TRBD2 (5 bases each). V lost 7 bases, J lost 7 bases, and 17 bases lay in between. The CDR3 is 14 amino acids. The germline V gene encodes CDR1 SGHAT and CDR2 FQNNGV. This chain's CDR3 is CASTYSGRSNEQFF. The CDR3 nucleotides are TGTGCCAGCACCTACTCGGGGCGAAGTAATGAGCAGTTCTTC.